Below, 18 T cell receptor beta chains from the same sample are listed, as sequenced in a study of shared clonotypes between healthy human individuals. Only CD45RO-negative cells positively selected for CCR7 counted as naive CD8 cells, so terminally differentiated effector memory CD45RA+ cells were excluded. The assay was immunoSEQ multiplex PCR, and TCRdb's table has in-frame clones only and misses some. This table has millions of clones, around 93% appearing once. The source material was naive CD8+ T cells from PBMCs. The receptors derive from a man between 18 and 29 years old in good health. Some clones in this sample may be carry-over from other donors' samples.

Written as DNA, the CDR3 is TGTGCCAGCAGTGAATGGTTTCGGGGGGGTGAGCAGTTCTTC. Residues: CASSEWFRGGEQFF. This sequence joins TRBV6-1 and TRBJ2-1; 8 bases align to TRBD2. V trimming: 2 bases; J trimming: 9 bases; junction bases outside the gene matches: 6. Per the germline V gene, CDR1 is MNHNS and CDR2 is SASEGT. The CDR3 runs to 14 residues.

The chain couples TRBV7-8 to TRBJ2-5; possibly TRBD1 for D (5 bases). Germline V lookup: CDR1 SGHVS, CDR2 FQNEAQ. Between the trimmed V and J ends, which lost 2 bases and 1 base, there was a span of 11 bases. This CDR3 region has 15 residues. CDR3 DNA sequence: TGTGCCAGCAGCTTACTCGTGGACATCCAAGAGACCCAGTACTTC. It specifies CASSLLVDIQETQYF. Full variable domain (outside the CDR3, taken from reference TRBV7-8 and TRBJ2-5): GAGVSQSPRYKVAKRGQDVALRCDPISGHVSLFWYQQALGQGPEFLTYFQNEAQLDKSGLPSDRFFAERPEGSVSTLKIQRTQQEDSAVYLCASSLLVDIQETQYFGPGTRLLVL.

Comment on this clone: Other nucleotide sequences from this sample produce the same CDR3. The chain is built from TRBV27 and TRBJ2-7, with D unresolved. The V and J ends lost 0 bases and 3 bases respectively, with 6 bases between them. Per germline, CDR1 MNHEY and CDR2 SMNVEV (reference sequence). The CDR3 is 13 amino acids. The CDR3 sequence: CASSLSGLYEQYF. DNA for the CDR3: TGTGCCAGCAGTTTATCGGGCCTCTACGAGCAGTACTTC.

The chain carries TRBV28 and TRBJ2-2; D is unclear. The CDR3 runs 15 residues. Trimming cost V 3 bases and J 1 base, with 9 bases left between them. In germline, CDR1 is MDHEN, CDR2 SYDVKM. In nucleotides, the CDR3 is TGTGCCAGCAGTTTTCGACTGATGAACACCGGGGAGCTGTTTTTT. Its translation: CASSFRLMNTGELFF.

For this clone: In the same sample, other DNA sequences code for this CDR3. This chain uses TRBV7-3 with TRBJ2-2; D may be TRBD2 (6 bases). Germline assignment: CDR1 SGHTA and CDR2 FQGTGA. The V and J ends lost 2 bases and 5 bases respectively, with 6 bases between them. The CDR3 is made up of 13 amino acids. CDR3 sequence (DNA): TGTGCCAGCAGCTTACGGGAGACCGGGGAGCTGTTTTTT. Encoded protein: CASSLRETGELFF.

J is TRBJ1-1 and V is TRBV4-1; 10 bases agree with TRBD1. CDR1 is MGHRA, CDR2 YSYEKL, per germline. The V segment lost 1 base and the J segment 5 bases; nucleotides outside the gene matches: 4. This CDR3 is 15 amino acids long. CDR3 nucleotide sequence: TGCGCCAGCAGCCAAGTCAGGGACAGGGGTACTGAAGCTTTCTTT. As protein: CASSQVRDRGTEAFF.

This chain links TRBV14 with TRBJ2-7; 11 bases align to TRBD1. The CDR3 is 15 residues long. J lost 3 bases, V lost 5 bases, and 6 bases had no gene match. Germline V gene data show CDR1 as SGHDN and CDR2 as FVKESK. The CDR3 nucleotides are TGTGCCAGCAGCGGGGGGACAGGGGGTTACTACGAGCAGTACTTC. It yields the protein CASSGGTGGYYEQYF.

This chain connects TRBV14 to TRBJ2-2, with D possibly being TRBD2 (6 bases). The CDR3 extends over 16 amino acids. The germline V gene has CDR1 SGHDN and CDR2 FVKESK. V was shortened by 2 bases and J by 4 bases, with 14 bases between the two germline ends. CDR3 DNA: TGTGCCAGCAGCCAAACGGGGGTCTTGGGCACCGGGGAGCTGTTTTTT. It is translated as CASSQTGVLGTGELFF.

V is TRBV9 and J is TRBJ2-7, with 9 bases lining up with TRBD2. Germline loops: CDR1 SGDLS, CDR2 YYNGEE. J gave up 3 bases and V 4 bases, and 8 bases lay outside the gene matches. The CDR3 sequence is 15 residues long. The CDR3 is CASSSHLAGVYEQYF. In DNA, the CDR3 is TGTGCCAGCAGCAGCCATTTAGCGGGAGTCTACGAGCAGTACTTC. The full variable domain, in which reference TRBV9 and TRBJ2-7 provide the parts outside the CDR3, is DSGVTQTPKHLITATGQRVTLRCSPRSGDLSVYWYQQSLDQGLQFLIQYYNGEERAKGNILERFSAQQFPDLHSELNLSSLELGDSALYFCASSSHLAGVYEQYFGPGTRLTVT.

The genes are TRBV28 and TRBJ2-2; D is unclear. The V end was cut by 6 bases, the J end by 0 bases, with 11 bases between. Germline V gives CDR1 MDHEN, CDR2 SYDVKM. The CDR3 runs 15 residues. This CDR3 is CASRLPRPNTGELFF. The CDR3 region has the DNA TGTGCCAGCAGGTTACCCCGGCCGAACACCGGGGAGCTGTTTTTT. The variable domain in full, completed from reference TRBV28 and TRBJ2-2, reads DVKVTQSSRYLVKRTGEKVFLECVQDMDHENMFWYRQDPGLGLRLIYFSYDVKMKEKGDIPEGYSVSREKKERFSLILESASTNQTSMYLCASRLPRPNTGELFFGEGSRLTVL.

The V and J genes are TRBV7-8 and TRBJ2-5, with D unclear. The germline gives CDR1 SGHVS, CDR2 FQNEAQ. V was pared by 3 bases and J by 3 bases, with 5 bases between. The CDR3 has 12 amino acids. In nucleotides, the CDR3 is TGTGCCAGCAGCTTGTCCGAAGAGACCCAGTACTTC. Its protein is CASSLSEETQYF.

The V and J genes are TRBV5-4 and TRBJ2-7, with 7 bases aligning to TRBD2. Germline CDR1 reads SGHNT; CDR2 reads YYREEE (reference sequence). The CDR3 covers 14 residues. The junction had 6 bases not matched to a gene; V was cut back by 1 base and J by 5 bases. The DNA of the CDR3 is TGTGCCAGCAGCTTGCCTAGCGGTTACGACGAGCAGTACTTC. It yields the protein CASSLPSGYDEQYF.

The gene calls are TRBV7-6 and TRBJ2-2; TRBD2 aligns across 9 bases. V lost 5 bases, J lost 1 base, and 11 bases stayed unmatched. Germline values: CDR1 SGHVS, CDR2 FNYEAQ. This CDR3 contains 18 residues. The CDR3: CASSPRRLAEKNTGELFF. The CDR3 nucleotides read TGTGCCAGCAGCCCTAGGCGACTAGCGGAGAAGAACACCGGGGAGCTGTTTTTT.

Concerning this clone: The sample has other DNA sequences that encode this CDR3 too. This sequence joins TRBV11-3 and TRBJ2-7; the D gene is possibly TRBD2 (5 bases). Looked up from germline, CDR1 is SGHNT and CDR2 is YENEEA. The CDR3 has 13 residues. Trimming pared 5 bases from V and 4 bases from J, leaving 12 bases between. The CDR3 nucleotides are TGTGCCAGCAGCCCACCGACGGGGTACGAGCAGTACTTC. This gives the protein CASSPPTGYEQYF.

This chain uses TRBV5-4 with TRBJ2-1; TRBD1 is a possible D gene (6 bases). The CDR3 is 12 amino acids. Trimming removed 3 bases from V and 13 bases from J, with 14 bases in between. Germline V gene lookup returns CDR1 SGHNT and CDR2 YYREEE (reference sequence). The CDR3 bases are TGTGCCAGCAGCTCACAACAGGGTGGACAGTTCTTC. This translates into CASSSQQGGQFF.

V is TRBV5-6 and J is TRBJ2-7; D not resolved. Germline assignment: CDR1 SGHDT and CDR2 YYEEEE. This CDR3 is built from 15 residues. V was shortened by 1 base and J by 5 bases, with 16 bases between the two germline ends. The CDR3 region is CASSLSQQWFHEQYF. CDR3 nucleotide sequence: TGTGCCAGCAGCTTGTCGCAGCAATGGTTCCACGAGCAGTACTTC.

This clone came up once. The V call is TRBV6-1, the J call TRBJ2-7, with 9 bases lining up with TRBD1. The V segment lost 2 bases and the J segment 4 bases; nucleotides outside the gene matches: 3. Germline V gene sequence: CDR1 MNHNS, CDR2 SASEGT. The CDR3 covers 14 residues. CDR3 protein: CASSEWTGVYEQYF. CDR3 in DNA: TGTGCCAGCAGTGAATGGACAGGGGTTTACGAGCAGTACTTC.

The chain uses TRBV18 and TRBJ1-1; D perhaps matches TRBD1 (5 bases). Germline V gives CDR1 KGHSH, CDR2 LQKENI. The CDR3 sequence is 15 residues long. Trimming shortened V by 6 bases and J by 1 base, and 15 bases separated the two germline ends. This CDR3 is CASSARVGENTEAFF. The CDR3 coding sequence is TGTGCCAGCTCGGCCAGGGTGGGGGAGAACACTGAAGCTTTCTTT.